Listed here are 8 T cell receptor beta chains from one sample, sequenced in a study of CD8+CD57+ T cells in acquired aplastic anemia. The template used for profiling TCR beta VDJ and CDR3 was genomic DNA. TCRdb passed the reads through MiXCR, listing each CDR3 protein once. The repertoire holds roughly 200,000 distinct CDR3 sequences, with over 60% as singletons. Sample: sorted CD4+, CD8+, or CD8+CD57+ T cells (not recorded which) from PBMCs. The receptor set was obtained from a human donor in good health.

The chain recombines TRBV4-1 with TRBJ1-2; D is ambiguous. CDR3 length: 15 amino acids. Trimming left V 5 bases short and J 0 bases short, with 13 bases between. Germline lookup yields CDR1 MGHRA and CDR2 YSYEKL. The CDR3 nucleotides read TGCGCCAGCAGCTTAGCTTCAGTAGCTAACTATGGCTACACCTTC. It specifies CASSLASVANYGYTF.

This rearrangement joins TRBV20-1 to TRBJ1-6; 7 nucleotides agree with TRBD1. Per the germline V gene, CDR1 is DFQATT and CDR2 is SNEGSKA (reference sequence). The CDR3 totals 11 residues. The ends lost 5 bases at V and 15 bases at J; junction bases unmatched: 7. CDR3 nucleotides: TGCAGTGCTTATCGGGACAGCGACCTCCACTTT. Translating it yields CSAYRDSDLHF.

The V call is TRBV13, the J call TRBJ2-3; TRBD2 agrees at 7 bases. The CDR3 is 17 residues long. CDR1 is PRHDT, CDR2 FYEKMQ, per germline (reference sequence). Trimming took 5 bases from V and 2 from J; bases not matched to a gene: 13. CDR3 sequence reads: CASSPDGGGGNTDTQYF. In DNA form, the CDR3 reads TGTGCCAGCAGCCCGGACGGTGGGGGGGGAAACACAGATACGCAGTATTTT.

This clonotype was seen only once. Sequence at one end of the junction differs from germline and may be a read error. The chain carries TRBV7-9 and TRBJ2-1, with 8 bases lining up with TRBD1. CDR1 is SEHNR and CDR2 is FQNEAQ in the germline V gene (reference sequence). CDR3 length equals 16 residues. CDR3 loop: CASSLVGSGGFNGQFF. As DNA, the CDR3 is TGTGCCAGCAGCTTAGTGGGCTCAGGGGGCTTCAATGGGCAGTTCTTC.

This clonotype turned up a few times. The CDR3 here is CASSPSNTTNNEQFF. The CDR3 nucleotides read TGTGCCAGCTCACCCTCAAATACTACCAACAATGAGCAGTTCTTC. V is TRBV18 and J is TRBJ2-1; no firm D call. Deletions cut 3 bases from V and 5 bases from J, with 14 bases between. The CDR3 loop spans 15 amino acids. Germline V gives CDR1 KGHSH, CDR2 LQKENI.

This sequence joins TRBV19 and TRBJ2-7; the D call may be TRBD1 or TRBD2 (6 bases each). CDR3 length equals 15 residues. Trimming cost V 7 bases and J 4 bases, with 20 bases left between them. From germline, CDR1 is LNHDA and CDR2 SQIVND (reference sequence). This CDR3 reads CASTQAGRDTYEQYF. DNA for the CDR3: TGTGCCAGTACTCAAGCTGGGCGGGACACTTACGAGCAGTACTTC.

This clonotype occurred many times. The J gene is TRBJ2-3, the V gene TRBV7-8; unclear D gene. From germline, CDR1 is SGHVS and CDR2 FQNEAQ. This CDR3 region has 13 residues. Trimming stripped 3 bases from V and 5 bases from J, with 9 bases between. In DNA form, the CDR3 reads TGTGCCAGCAGCTTGTTACTGCTAGATACGCAGTATTTT. Encoded protein: CASSLLLLDTQYF.

In its sample, this clonotype was seen many times. This rearrangement joins TRBV20-1 to TRBJ2-1; weak D call: TRBD2 (6 bases). V was pared by 3 bases and J by 0 bases, with 15 bases between. Germline V gene data show CDR1 as DFQATT and CDR2 as SNEGSKA (reference sequence). The CDR3 covers 16 residues. CDR3 in amino acids: CSASDGRGGSYNEQFF. Here the CDR3 DNA reads TGCAGTGCTAGTGATGGGCGGGGTGGCTCCTACAATGAGCAGTTCTTC.